This is a list of T cell receptor beta chains from one sample in a study of cytomegalovirus exposure and HLA in healthy donors. TCRdb's table, derived via immunoSEQ multiplex PCR, lists solely in-frame clones and lacks some. In the table there are 150,000 to 180,000 clones, approximately 86% of which are singletons. Sequencing was done on a sample of PBMCs. These receptors were taken from a man in his late teens or twenties in good health and CMV-seropositive. CDR3s include the opening cysteine and the closing phenylalanine or tryptophan. D genes are given only for firm matches. The listing skips clone size in some rows; elsewhere it reads once, few, many or a size class.

d_call: NA
j_call: TRBJ2-3
v_call: TRBV19
clone_size: NA
cdr3_nt: TGTGCCAGTAGTAACCGGGCAGATACGCAGTATTTT
cdr3_aa: CASSNRADTQYF

d_call: TRBD1
j_call: TRBJ2-7
v_call: TRBV5-1
clone_size: NA
cdr3_nt: TGCGCCAGCAGCCTGACAGGGTCCTCCTACGAGCAGTACTTC
cdr3_aa: CASSLTGSSYEQYF

d_call: NA
j_call: TRBJ2-3
v_call: TRBV6-1
clone_size: NA
cdr3_nt: TGTGCCAGCAGTGGACCAGCAGGGGCCCCCTACACAGATACGCAGTATTTT
cdr3_aa: CASSGPAGAPYTDTQYF

d_call: TRBD2
j_call: TRBJ2-1
v_call: TRBV30
clone_size: NA
cdr3_nt: TGTGCCTGGAGTGCGGGACTAGCGGGTAGGGTTGAGCAGTTCTTC
cdr3_aa: CAWSAGLAGRVEQFF

d_call: TRBD1
j_call: TRBJ2-5
v_call: TRBV19
clone_size: NA
cdr3_nt: TGTGCCAGTAGTCGGGACAGGGATACCGGGGGGACCCAGTACTTC
cdr3_aa: CASSRDRDTGGTQYF

d_call: TRBD1
j_call: TRBJ1-2
v_call: TRBV25-1
clone_size: few
cdr3_nt: TGTGCCAGCAGTGGGACAGGGTTTGGCTACACCTTC
cdr3_aa: CASSGTGFGYTF

d_call: NA
j_call: TRBJ2-3
v_call: TRBV27
clone_size: NA
cdr3_nt: TGTGCCAGCCGGAGGGCAGATACGCAGTATTTT
cdr3_aa: CASRRADTQYF

d_call: NA
j_call: TRBJ2-7
v_call: TRBV20-1
clone_size: few
cdr3_nt: TGCAGTGCACAGCGGGACGAGCAGTACTTC
cdr3_aa: CSAQRDEQYF

d_call: NA
j_call: TRBJ2-6
v_call: TRBV7-8
clone_size: NA
cdr3_nt: TGTGCCAGCAGCTCCCAGCAGGGGGGACTCTCTGGGGCCAACGTCCTGACTTTC
cdr3_aa: CASSSQQGGLSGANVLTF

d_call: TRBD2
j_call: TRBJ2-3
v_call: TRBV18
clone_size: NA
cdr3_nt: TGTGCCAGCTCACCGGGACTAGCGGGAGTAGATACGCAGTATTTT
cdr3_aa: CASSPGLAGVDTQYF

d_call: NA
j_call: TRBJ2-5
v_call: TRBV19
clone_size: NA
cdr3_nt: TGTGCCAGTAGTATTGGCCTTCAAGAGACCCAGTACTTC
cdr3_aa: CASSIGLQETQYF

d_call: TRBD2
j_call: TRBJ2-3
v_call: TRBV7-3
clone_size: NA
cdr3_nt: TGTGCCAGCAGCTATCGAGCGGGAGGTTTGGATACGCAGTATTTT
cdr3_aa: CASSYRAGGLDTQYF

d_call: NA
j_call: TRBJ2-5
v_call: TRBV7-7
clone_size: NA
cdr3_nt: TGTGCCAGCAGCCAGACGTCAGGGCGACAAGAGACCCAGTACTTC
cdr3_aa: CASSQTSGRQETQYF

d_call: TRBD1
j_call: TRBJ2-7
v_call: TRBV28
clone_size: NA
cdr3_nt: TGTGCCAGCCGCGGGACAGGGAGGTCGTACGAGCAGTACTTC
cdr3_aa: CASRGTGRSYEQYF

d_call: TRBD2
j_call: TRBJ2-3
v_call: TRBV5-6
clone_size: few
cdr3_nt: TGTGCCAGCAGCTTGGGCGGCGGGAGCGGAACAGATACGCAGTATTTT
cdr3_aa: CASSLGGGSGTDTQYF

d_call: TRBD1
j_call: TRBJ1-1
v_call: TRBV10-1
clone_size: few
cdr3_nt: TGCGCCATTCAACAGGGGAGAGAAGAAATGGCAGCTTTCTTT
cdr3_aa: CAIQQGREEMAAFF

d_call: TRBD1
j_call: TRBJ2-1
v_call: TRBV6-5
clone_size: NA
cdr3_nt: TGTGCCAGCAGTTTGGACATCGGGACAGCAGACAATGAGCAGTTCTTC
cdr3_aa: CASSLDIGTADNEQFF

d_call: NA
j_call: TRBJ1-2
v_call: TRBV6-1
clone_size: NA
cdr3_nt: TGTGCCAGCAGTGCGGGGGGACCTTATAACTATGGCTACACCTTC
cdr3_aa: CASSAGGPYNYGYTF

d_call: NA
j_call: TRBJ1-2
v_call: TRBV27
clone_size: NA
cdr3_nt: TGTGCCAGCAGACCGTCAGGGAAGGGTTATGGCTACACCTTC
cdr3_aa: CASRPSGKGYGYTF

d_call: TRBD2
j_call: TRBJ2-7
v_call: TRBV5-4
clone_size: NA
cdr3_nt: TGTGCCAGCAGCGCGCCGGGGGGGAACCTACACGAGCAGTACTTC
cdr3_aa: CASSAPGGNLHEQYF

d_call: TRBD2
j_call: TRBJ2-1
v_call: TRBV6-1
clone_size: NA
cdr3_nt: TGTGCCACCTGGACTAGCGCGATTAACAATGAGCAGTTCTTC
cdr3_aa: CATWTSAINNEQFF

d_call: TRBD2
j_call: TRBJ2-5
v_call: TRBV7-3
clone_size: NA
cdr3_nt: TGTGCCAGCAGCTTAAAGGGCTTTAGGGCTAGCGGGGGCCCCCAAGAGACCCAGTACTTC
cdr3_aa: CASSLKGFRASGGPQETQYF

d_call: TRBD1
j_call: TRBJ1-6
v_call: TRBV18
clone_size: few
cdr3_nt: TGTGCCAGCTCCAGGGTCGCCCCACCAGGGACAGTGGATTCACCCCTCCACTTT
cdr3_aa: CASSRVAPPGTVDSPLHF

d_call: TRBD1
j_call: TRBJ1-5
v_call: TRBV7-8
clone_size: NA
cdr3_nt: TGTGCCAGCAGCTCTGGACAGGGGAATCAGCCCCAGCATTTT
cdr3_aa: CASSSGQGNQPQHF

d_call: NA
j_call: TRBJ2-7
v_call: TRBV25-1
clone_size: NA
cdr3_nt: TGTGCCAGCAGCGGGGGATCCTACGAGCAGTACTTC
cdr3_aa: CASSGGSYEQYF

d_call: NA
j_call: TRBJ1-5
v_call: TRBV13
clone_size: NA
cdr3_nt: TGTGCCAGCAGCTTAGGGCAGGGCTGGAATCAGCCCCAGCATTTT
cdr3_aa: CASSLGQGWNQPQHF

d_call: TRBD1
j_call: TRBJ1-2
v_call: TRBV4-1
clone_size: NA
cdr3_nt: TGCGCCAGCAGCCAAGATGGGACAGGGAGTCGTGGCTACACCTTC
cdr3_aa: CASSQDGTGSRGYTF

d_call: TRBD1
j_call: TRBJ2-2
v_call: TRBV19
clone_size: NA
cdr3_nt: TGTGCCAGTAGTTCCGACAGGGCGGACACCGGGGAGCTGTTTTTT
cdr3_aa: CASSSDRADTGELFF

d_call: NA
j_call: TRBJ2-1
v_call: TRBV11-2
clone_size: NA
cdr3_nt: TGTGCCAGCAGCTTAGATCGGCGGGGAAATACGGGTGAGCAGTTCTTC
cdr3_aa: CASSLDRRGNTGEQFF

d_call: NA
j_call: TRBJ2-1
v_call: TRBV6-5
clone_size: NA
cdr3_nt: TGTGCCAGCAATCGAGGGCAGTCCCCTCACAATGAGCAGTTCTTC
cdr3_aa: CASNRGQSPHNEQFF

d_call: NA
j_call: TRBJ2-7
v_call: TRBV30
clone_size: NA
cdr3_nt: TGTGCCGGCCGCTCCGGGGAAAGAGAGCAGTACTTC
cdr3_aa: CAGRSGEREQYF

d_call: NA
j_call: TRBJ2-1
v_call: TRBV11-3
clone_size: few
cdr3_nt: TGTGCCAGCAGTAGATTTAGCGGTGAGCAGTTCTTC
cdr3_aa: CASSRFSGEQFF

d_call: TRBD1
j_call: TRBJ2-7
v_call: TRBV30
clone_size: NA
cdr3_nt: TGTGCCTGGGGCGACAGGGACTACGAGCAGTACTTC
cdr3_aa: CAWGDRDYEQYF

d_call: NA
j_call: TRBJ2-3
v_call: TRBV7-9
clone_size: NA
cdr3_nt: TGTGCCAGCACCCCGGAAGGGGGGGGGAACACAGATACGCAGTATTTT
cdr3_aa: CASTPEGGGNTDTQYF

d_call: TRBD1
j_call: TRBJ2-1
v_call: TRBV6-5
clone_size: NA
cdr3_nt: TGTGCCAGCAGTTGGCGACAGGGTTCGTGGTACAATGAGCAGTTCTTC
cdr3_aa: CASSWRQGSWYNEQFF

d_call: NA
j_call: TRBJ1-4
v_call: TRBV18
clone_size: NA
cdr3_nt: TGTGCCAGCTCACCACCCCCCGCTACAGGGCAGCGAGAAAAACTGTTTTTT
cdr3_aa: CASSPPPATGQREKLFF

d_call: TRBD1
j_call: TRBJ1-2
v_call: TRBV27
clone_size: NA
cdr3_nt: TGTGCCAGCAGACCTACAGGGGGCGGGACGGTTGGCTACACCTTC
cdr3_aa: CASRPTGGGTVGYTF

d_call: TRBD1
j_call: TRBJ1-1
v_call: TRBV9
clone_size: NA
cdr3_nt: TGTGCCAGCAGCGTAGATGGGTCAGGGGGAACTGAAGCTTTCTTT
cdr3_aa: CASSVDGSGGTEAFF

d_call: NA
j_call: TRBJ1-1
v_call: TRBV20-1
clone_size: NA
cdr3_nt: TGCAGTGCTTTGGGCTCCGAAGCTTTCTTT
cdr3_aa: CSALGSEAFF

d_call: NA
j_call: TRBJ1-4
v_call: TRBV9
clone_size: NA
cdr3_nt: TGTGCCAGCAGCCTGCGACAGGCCCCTGAAAAACTGTTTTTT
cdr3_aa: CASSLRQAPEKLFF

d_call: NA
j_call: TRBJ1-6
v_call: TRBV11-2
clone_size: NA
cdr3_nt: TGTGCCAGCAGCTTAGGGGCAGGGGCTACTTCACCCCTCCACTTT
cdr3_aa: CASSLGAGATSPLHF

d_call: TRBD1
j_call: TRBJ2-7
v_call: TRBV19
clone_size: NA
cdr3_nt: TGTGCCACTAACTCCGGGACAGGGACCTACTACGAGCAGTACTTC
cdr3_aa: CATNSGTGTYYEQYF

d_call: TRBD2
j_call: TRBJ2-1
v_call: TRBV7-3
clone_size: once
cdr3_nt: TGTGCCAGCAGCGGGAGCGGGGGGGTAATCTACAATGAGCAGTTCTTC
cdr3_aa: CASSGSGGVIYNEQFF

d_call: NA
j_call: TRBJ2-5
v_call: TRBV5-4
clone_size: NA
cdr3_nt: TGTGCCAGCAGCTCCCGAAACGGGGAGACCCAGTACTTC
cdr3_aa: CASSSRNGETQYF